The rows below give T cell receptor beta chains drawn from one sample of a study of cytotoxic CD8 clonotypes in ibrutinib-treated CLL. The data were produced by immunoSEQ multiplex PCR, yet TCRdb's version contains in-frame clones alone and is incomplete. The sample consists of 160,000 or so clones, 70% to 85% of them appearing once. The sequencing used PBMCs, collected after 24 months of ibrutinib treatment. The receptor set was obtained from a human donor with chronic lymphocytic leukemia. CDR3s include the opening cysteine and the closing phenylalanine or tryptophan. The D gene is left open where the match is weak. Only some rows state a clone size, as once, few, many or a class for expanded clones.

V,length,size,J,D,CDR3,DNA
TRBV19,16,-,TRBJ1-2,TRBD1,CASSILGTGGRYGYTF,TGTGCCAGTAGTATCCTCGGGACAGGCGGACGATATGGCTACACCTTC
TRBV18,15,-,TRBJ1-2,-,CASTPLQGYNYGYTF,TGTGCCAGCACCCCCCTACAGGGCTACAACTATGGCTACACCTTC
TRBV5-6,15,once,TRBJ1-3,-,CASSLLGASGNTIYF,TGTGCCAGCAGCTTGTTGGGGGCCTCTGGAAACACCATATATTTT
TRBV30,13,-,TRBJ2-2,-,CAWSPGGTGELFF,TGTGCCTGGAGCCCGGGTGGGACCGGGGAGCTGTTTTTT
TRBV19,14,-,TRBJ1-2,TRBD1,CASSAGTGGYGYTF,TGTGCCAGTAGTGCCGGGACAGGGGGATATGGCTACACCTTC
TRBV29-1,13,-,TRBJ1-2,-,CSVDRKGYYGYTF,TGCAGCGTAGACAGGAAAGGGTACTATGGCTACACCTTC
TRBV7-3,15,-,TRBJ2-7,TRBD2,CASSLRLAGTGEQYF,TGTGCCAGCAGCTTACGGCTAGCGGGAACGGGCGAGCAGTACTTC
TRBV18,15,-,TRBJ1-5,TRBD1,CASSTTGVENQPQHF,TGTGCCAGCTCAACCACAGGGGTAGAAAATCAGCCCCAGCATTTT
TRBV5-5,13,-,TRBJ2-7,TRBD2,CATEGGITYEQYF,TGTGCCACCGAGGGAGGGATAACCTACGAGCAGTACTTC
TRBV7-6,15,-,TRBJ1-5,TRBD1,CASSATGGRNQPQHF,TGTGCCAGCAGCGCAACAGGGGGCCGCAATCAGCCCCAGCATTTT
TRBV4-1,15,-,TRBJ1-2,-,CASSQVPPLVGGYTF,TGCGCCAGCAGCCAAGTTCCACCCCTGGTAGGAGGCTACACCTTC
TRBV5-1,15,-,TRBJ1-1,-,CASSLSPRRGTEAFF,TGCGCCAGCAGCTTGAGTCCCAGGCGGGGCACTGAAGCTTTCTTT
TRBV7-2,14,-,TRBJ1-1,TRBD1,CASSVTGGNTEAFF,TGTGCCAGCAGCGTTACAGGGGGGAACACTGAAGCTTTCTTT
TRBV9,13,-,TRBJ1-1,TRBD1,CASSGGTGRTAFF,TGTGCCAGCAGCGGGGGGACAGGGAGGACAGCTTTCTTT
TRBV7-3,16,-,TRBJ2-1,TRBD1,CASSLDRTGRSSEQFF,TGTGCCAGCAGCTTAGACAGGACAGGGAGGTCATCTGAGCAGTTCTTC
TRBV18,17,-,TRBJ1-1,-,CASSPRDLSFPNTEAFF,TGTGCCAGCTCACCACGTGACTTGAGTTTCCCGAACACTGAAGCTTTCTTT
TRBV7-2,15,-,TRBJ2-1,TRBD2,CASSLMAGGPNEQFF,TGTGCCAGCAGCTTAATGGCGGGAGGGCCCAATGAGCAGTTCTTC
TRBV2,13,-,TRBJ2-3,TRBD2,CAEARGVTDTQYF,TGTGCCGAGGCGCGGGGGGTCACAGATACGCAGTATTTT
TRBV1,10,-,TRBJ1-1,-,CTSSQDEAFF,TGCACCAGCAGCCAAGACGAAGCTTTCTTT
TRBV30,13,-,TRBJ2-7,TRBD2,CAWSSGGYEGRYF,TGTGCCTGGAGCAGCGGGGGGTACGAGGGACGGTACTTC
TRBV7-9,15,-,TRBJ1-1,-,CASSLAYLPNTEAFF,TGTGCCAGCAGCTTAGCGTATTTGCCGAACACTGAAGCTTTCTTT
TRBV7-2,12,-,TRBJ2-6,-,CATRPAANVLTF,TGTGCCACCCGACCCGCGGCCAACGTCCTGACTTTC
TRBV6-4,15,-,TRBJ2-1,TRBD1,CASSEFGTGLGEQFF,TGTGCCAGCAGTGAGTTCGGGACAGGGCTCGGGGAGCAGTTCTTC
TRBV11-2,16,few,TRBJ1-2,TRBD1,CASSLDRKGAAYGYTF,TGTGCCAGCAGCTTAGATAGGAAGGGGGCCGCCTATGGCTACACCTTC
TRBV19,17,-,TRBJ2-6,-,CASSIVPDSSGANVLTF,TGTGCCAGTAGTATAGTACCCGACAGCTCTGGGGCCAACGTCCTGACTTTC
TRBV28,19,-,TRBJ2-1,TRBD1,CASSPNGQGSGKMAGEQFF,TGTGCCAGCAGTCCAAATGGACAGGGTAGTGGGAAAATGGCAGGGGAGCAGTTCTTC
TRBV19,13,-,TRBJ1-1,-,CASSMGRNTEAFF,TGTGCCAGTAGTATGGGGAGGAACACTGAAGCTTTCTTT
TRBV20-1,10,-,TRBJ2-7,-,CSARTDWQYF,TGCAGTGCCAGGACCGATTGGCAGTACTTC
TRBV21-1,14,once,TRBJ1-5,-,CASIPRRSNQPQHF,TGTGCCAGCATTCCCCGAAGGAGCAATCAGCCCCAGCATTTT
TRBV5-4,14,-,TRBJ2-7,-,CASSLVGGTYEQYF,TGTGCCAGCAGCTTGGTGGGCGGAACCTACGAGCAGTACTTC
TRBV4-1,12,-,TRBJ2-1,-,CASSHGSGEQFF,TGCGCCAGCAGCCATGGTAGCGGTGAGCAGTTCTTC
TRBV18,14,-,TRBJ1-1,-,CASLAGSSNTEAFF,TGTGCCAGCCTGGCGGGGTCTTCGAACACTGAAGCTTTCTTT
TRBV19,13,-,TRBJ2-2,-,CASHTGYTGELFF,TGTGCCAGTCATACAGGGTACACCGGGGAGCTGTTTTTT
TRBV6-1,14,-,TRBJ1-1,-,CASSAGLWNTEAFF,TGTGCCAGCAGTGCCGGACTCTGGAACACTGAAGCTTTCTTT
TRBV5-6,12,-,TRBJ2-5,-,CASSLRRETQYF,TGTGCCAGCAGCCTCCGACGAGAGACCCAGTACTTC
TRBV27,14,-,TRBJ2-2,TRBD1,CASSRDRGDGELFF,TGTGCCAGCAGTCGGGACAGGGGGGACGGGGAGCTGTTTTTT
TRBV5-1,14,-,TRBJ1-2,-,CASSLVEGVDGYTF,TGCGCCAGCAGCTTGGTTGAGGGAGTGGATGGCTACACCTTC
TRBV6-5,15,-,TRBJ1-1,-,CASSTPRTAATEAFF,TGTGCCAGCAGTACACCTCGGACAGCCGCCACTGAAGCTTTCTTT
TRBV6-1,14,few,TRBJ1-4,-,CASSPRHRNEKLFF,TGTGCCAGCAGCCCTCGGCACCGTAATGAAAAACTGTTTTTT
TRBV7-2,15,-,TRBJ2-2,-,CASSLGRRGTGELFF,TGTGCCAGCAGCTTAGGTCGTCGAGGAACCGGGGAGCTGTTTTTT
TRBV6-6,12,-,TRBJ2-3,-,CASTTSTDTQYF,TGTGCCAGCACTACTAGCACAGATACGCAGTATTTT
TRBV5-6,18,-,TRBJ2-7,TRBD1,CASSFQFLKQGNGDDQYF,TGTGCCAGCAGCTTTCAATTCCTCAAACAGGGGAACGGGGACGATCAGTACTTC